Described below is a single T cell receptor beta chain sequence and its context. The record originates from a study of T cells in localized non-small cell lung cancer. Trimming stripped 6 bases from V and 2 bases from J, with 7 bases between. CDR1 is MNHEY and CDR2 is SVGAGI in the germline V gene. The CDR3 loop spans 12 amino acids. Sequencing used immunoSEQ multiplex PCR; TCRdb keeps in-frame clones, though not all of them. The sample contains approximately 43,000 clones, about 88% of which appear only once. The clonotype comes from a woman aged 18 to 55 with stage III lung adenocarcinoma. The chain has TRBV6-5 and TRBJ1-2; D remains unclear. Sequenced here: peripheral blood, sampled before any cancer treatment. As DNA, the CDR3 is TGTGCCAGCAGCCTCGGGAACTATGGCTACACCTTC. Translating gives CASSLGNYGYTF.